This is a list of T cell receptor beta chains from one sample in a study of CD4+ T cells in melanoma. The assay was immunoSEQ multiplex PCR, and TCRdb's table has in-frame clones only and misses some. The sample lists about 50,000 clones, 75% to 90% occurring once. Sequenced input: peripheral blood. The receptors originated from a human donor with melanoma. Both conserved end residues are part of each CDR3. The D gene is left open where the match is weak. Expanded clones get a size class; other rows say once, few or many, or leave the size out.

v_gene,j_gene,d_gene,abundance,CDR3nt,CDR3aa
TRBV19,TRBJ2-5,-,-,TGTGCCTCCGGCCCCCTAGAGTCTAGAGAGACCCAGTACTTC,CASGPLESRETQYF
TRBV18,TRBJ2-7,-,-,TGTGCCAGCTCACCATGGGCGGATTACTCCTACGAGCAGTACTTC,CASSPWADYSYEQYF
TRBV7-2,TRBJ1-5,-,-,TGTGCCAGCAGCTTAGGGCCATCATCCCAGCATTTT,CASSLGPSSQHF
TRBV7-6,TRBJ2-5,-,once,TGTGCCAGCAGCTTTGGGGGCAGGGGGGGAGAGACCCAGTACTTC,CASSFGGRGGETQYF
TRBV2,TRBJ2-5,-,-,TGTGCCAGCAGTGGCCCCCAATCCCAGTACTTC,CASSGPQSQYF
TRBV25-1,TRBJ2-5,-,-,TGTGCCAGCAGTGAATATATCGACAGTGGGGAGACCCAGTACTTC,CASSEYIDSGETQYF
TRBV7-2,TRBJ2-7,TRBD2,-,TGTGCCAGCAGCTTAGGCGGGGGGTTCGGGTACGAGCAGTACTTC,CASSLGGGFGYEQYF
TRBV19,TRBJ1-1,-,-,TGTGCCAGTAGTACCCCGGTAGGGACCCCGAACACTGAAGCTTTCTTT,CASSTPVGTPNTEAFF
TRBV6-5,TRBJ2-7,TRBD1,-,TGTGCCAGCAGTTACTCAGGACAGGACCCCTACGAGCAGTACTTC,CASSYSGQDPYEQYF
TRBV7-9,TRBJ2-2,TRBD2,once,TGTGCCAGCACCGACGCGGGGGCCGGGGAGCTGTTTTTT,CASTDAGAGELFF
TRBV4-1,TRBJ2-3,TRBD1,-,TGCGCCAGCAGCCAAGATAGGGCAGGGGGCCCCGATACGCAGTATTTT,CASSQDRAGGPDTQYF
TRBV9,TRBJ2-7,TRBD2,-,TGTGCCAGCAGCCCGACCGCCCCCGGGAGGGGGGCGCACTACGAGCAGTACTTC,CASSPTAPGRGAHYEQYF
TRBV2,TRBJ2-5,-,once,TGTGCCAGCTCTCGAAGGGTACTGGAGACCCAGTACTTC,CASSRRVLETQYF
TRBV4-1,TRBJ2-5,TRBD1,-,TGCGCCAGCAGCCTCAGGACAGGGGGGGGGAGGGAGACCCAGTACTTC,CASSLRTGGGRETQYF
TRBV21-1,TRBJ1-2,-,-,TGTGCCAGCAGCAAAGAAGTCACTAACTATGGCTACACCTTC,CASSKEVTNYGYTF
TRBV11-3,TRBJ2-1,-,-,TGTGCCAGCAGCTTATATCTCCCCGCGGGGGCCCAGAGGAATGAGCAGTTCTTC,CASSLYLPAGAQRNEQFF
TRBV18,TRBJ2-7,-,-,TGTGCCAGCTCACCAGCTCACGAGCAGTACTTC,CASSPAHEQYF
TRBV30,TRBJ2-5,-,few,TGTGCCTGGACCACAGGACTCCTCATCCAAGAGACCCAGTACTTC,CAWTTGLLIQETQYF
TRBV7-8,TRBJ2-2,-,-,TGTGCCAGCAGCTTAGCCCCCCGGGGGCTGAACACCGGGGAGCTGTTTTTT,CASSLAPRGLNTGELFF
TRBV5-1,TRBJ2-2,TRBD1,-,TGCGCCAGCAGCTTGGCCACTCCGGGACAGGGGGCCGGGGAGCTGTTTTTT,CASSLATPGQGAGELFF
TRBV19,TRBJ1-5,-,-,TGTGCCAGTAGTATAGACCAAAACAGGTTACAGCCCCAGCATTTT,CASSIDQNRLQPQHF
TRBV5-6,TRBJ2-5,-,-,TGTGCCAGCAGCATACTTTTGAGGACCGGCGCGGAGACCCAGTACTTC,CASSILLRTGAETQYF
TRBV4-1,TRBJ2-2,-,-,TGCGCCAGCAGCCAAGATCCACGGAGGGGGAGCACCGGGGAGCTGTTTTTT,CASSQDPRRGSTGELFF
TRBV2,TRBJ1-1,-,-,TGTGCCAGCAGTGATCCCAGGGGTGGGATGAACACTGAAGCTTTCTTT,CASSDPRGGMNTEAFF
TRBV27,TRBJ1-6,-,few,TGTGCCAGCACCCCTTCGCTGGATTCACCCCTCCACTTT,CASTPSLDSPLHF
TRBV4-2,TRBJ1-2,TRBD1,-,TGTGCCAGCAGCCGAAATATGGACAGGGAGGGTGGCTACACCTTC,CASSRNMDREGGYTF
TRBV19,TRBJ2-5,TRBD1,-,TGTGCCAGTGGGACAGGGGCCGCCCGGGCCCAGTACTTC,CASGTGAARAQYF